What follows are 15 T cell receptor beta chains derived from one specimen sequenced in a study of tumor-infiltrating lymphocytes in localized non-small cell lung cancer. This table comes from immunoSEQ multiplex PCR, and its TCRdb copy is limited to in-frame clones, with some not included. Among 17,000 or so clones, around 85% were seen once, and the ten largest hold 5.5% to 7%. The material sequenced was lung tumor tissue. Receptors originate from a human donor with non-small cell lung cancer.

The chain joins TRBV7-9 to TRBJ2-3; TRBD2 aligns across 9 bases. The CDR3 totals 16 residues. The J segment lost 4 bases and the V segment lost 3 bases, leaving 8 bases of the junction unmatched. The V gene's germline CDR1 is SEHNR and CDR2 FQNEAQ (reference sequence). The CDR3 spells CASSLGVAGDADTQYF. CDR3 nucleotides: TGTGCCAGCAGCTTGGGAGTAGCGGGAGATGCAGATACGCAGTATTTT.

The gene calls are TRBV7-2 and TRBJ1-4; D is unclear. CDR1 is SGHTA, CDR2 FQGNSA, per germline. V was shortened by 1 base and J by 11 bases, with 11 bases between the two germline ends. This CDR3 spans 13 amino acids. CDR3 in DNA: TGTGCCAGCAGCTTAGTTACGGCAGACAAACTGTTTTTT. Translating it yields CASSLVTADKLFF.

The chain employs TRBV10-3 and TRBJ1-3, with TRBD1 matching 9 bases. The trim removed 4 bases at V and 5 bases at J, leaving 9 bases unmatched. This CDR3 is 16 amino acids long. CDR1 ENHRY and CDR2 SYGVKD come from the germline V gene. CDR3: CAISVGPGQGRNTIYF. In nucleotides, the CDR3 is TGTGCCATCAGTGTGGGTCCGGGACAGGGTAGAAACACCATATATTTT.

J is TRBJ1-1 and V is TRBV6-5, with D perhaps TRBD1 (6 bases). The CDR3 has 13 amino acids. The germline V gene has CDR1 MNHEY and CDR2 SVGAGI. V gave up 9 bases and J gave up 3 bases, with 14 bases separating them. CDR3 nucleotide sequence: TGTGCCAGTTCAGGGGATTCCGACACTGAAGCTTTCTTT. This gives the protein CASSGDSDTEAFF.

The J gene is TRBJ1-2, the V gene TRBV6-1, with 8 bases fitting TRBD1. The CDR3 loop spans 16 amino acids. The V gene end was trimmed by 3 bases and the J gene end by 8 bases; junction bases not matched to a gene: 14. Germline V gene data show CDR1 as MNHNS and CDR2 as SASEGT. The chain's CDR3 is CASSDDWTGTGGGYTF. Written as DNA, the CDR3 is TGTGCCAGCAGTGACGATTGGACAGGCACAGGGGGGGGCTACACCTTC.

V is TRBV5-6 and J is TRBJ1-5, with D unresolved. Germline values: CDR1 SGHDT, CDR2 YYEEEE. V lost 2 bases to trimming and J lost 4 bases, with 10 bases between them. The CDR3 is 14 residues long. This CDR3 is CASSFAGINQPQHF. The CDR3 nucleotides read TGTGCCAGCAGCTTTGCGGGGATTAATCAGCCCCAGCATTTT.

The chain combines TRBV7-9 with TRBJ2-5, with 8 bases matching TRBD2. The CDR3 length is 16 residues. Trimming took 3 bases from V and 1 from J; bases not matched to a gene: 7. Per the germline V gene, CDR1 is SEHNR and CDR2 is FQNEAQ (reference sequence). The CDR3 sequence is CASSFGLALIQETQYF. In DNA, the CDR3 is TGTGCCAGCAGCTTCGGACTAGCCCTGATCCAAGAGACCCAGTACTTC.

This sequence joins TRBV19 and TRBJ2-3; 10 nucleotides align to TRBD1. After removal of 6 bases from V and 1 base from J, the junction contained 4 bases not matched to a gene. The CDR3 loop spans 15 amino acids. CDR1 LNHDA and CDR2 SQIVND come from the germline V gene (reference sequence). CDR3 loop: CASRDRGSGTDTQYF. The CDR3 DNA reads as TGTGCCAGTAGGGACAGGGGGAGTGGCACAGATACGCAGTATTTT.

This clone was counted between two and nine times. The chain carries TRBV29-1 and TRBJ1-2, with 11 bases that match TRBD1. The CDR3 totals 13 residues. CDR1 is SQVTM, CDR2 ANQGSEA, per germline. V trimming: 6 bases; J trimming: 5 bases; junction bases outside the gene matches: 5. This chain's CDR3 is CSVDRGPIYGYTF. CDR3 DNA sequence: TGCAGCGTGGACAGGGGGCCCATATATGGCTACACCTTC.

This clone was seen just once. This chain's CDR3 is CASSVQGANSGANVLTF. In nucleotides, the CDR3 is TGTGCCAGCAGTGTTCAGGGGGCAAACTCTGGGGCCAACGTCCTGACTTTC. The V gene is TRBV2, the J gene TRBJ2-6; 8 positions match TRBD1. The J segment lost 0 bases and the V segment lost 4 bases, leaving 5 bases of the junction unmatched. Germline V gene lookup returns CDR1 SNHLY and CDR2 FYNNEI. The CDR3 sequence is 17 residues long.

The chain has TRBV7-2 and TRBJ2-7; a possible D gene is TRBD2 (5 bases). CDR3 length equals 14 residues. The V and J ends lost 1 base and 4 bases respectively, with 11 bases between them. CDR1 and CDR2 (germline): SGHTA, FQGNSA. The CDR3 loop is CASSLESGRYEQYF. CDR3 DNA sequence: TGTGCCAGCAGCTTAGAAAGCGGAAGGTACGAGCAGTACTTC.

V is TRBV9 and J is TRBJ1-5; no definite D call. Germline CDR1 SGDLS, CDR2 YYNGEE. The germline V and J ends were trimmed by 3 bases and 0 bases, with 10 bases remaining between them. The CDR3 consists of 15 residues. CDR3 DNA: TGTGCCAGCAGCGAAACCCCTTATAGCAATCAGCCCCAGCATTTT. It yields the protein CASSETPYSNQPQHF.

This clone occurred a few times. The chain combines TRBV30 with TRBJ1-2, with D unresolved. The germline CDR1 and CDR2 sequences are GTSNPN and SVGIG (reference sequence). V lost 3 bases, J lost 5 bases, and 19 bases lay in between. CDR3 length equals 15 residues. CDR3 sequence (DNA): TGTGCCTGGAGCCGGTTCGGACTCAGTAGATATGGCTACACCTTC. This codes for CAWSRFGLSRYGYTF.

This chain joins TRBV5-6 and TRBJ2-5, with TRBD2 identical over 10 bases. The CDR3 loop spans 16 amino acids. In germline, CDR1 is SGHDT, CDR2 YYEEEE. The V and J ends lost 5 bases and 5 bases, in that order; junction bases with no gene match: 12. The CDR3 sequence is CASSQRPGLAQETQYF. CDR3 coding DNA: TGTGCCAGCAGTCAGAGACCGGGACTAGCGCAGGAGACCCAGTACTTC.

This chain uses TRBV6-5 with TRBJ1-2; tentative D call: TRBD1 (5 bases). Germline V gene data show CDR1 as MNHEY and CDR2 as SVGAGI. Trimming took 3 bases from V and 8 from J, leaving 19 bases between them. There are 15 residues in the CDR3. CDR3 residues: CASSYIPQGRDGYTF. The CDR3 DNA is TGTGCCAGCAGTTATATCCCCCAGGGCAGGGACGGCTACACCTTC.